One and the same sample provided the 28 T cell receptor beta chains below, sequenced in a study of early T cells in non-severe SARS-CoV-2 infection. TCRdb independently ran MiXCR on the 5' RACE reads; one entry per CDR3 protein. The repertoire holds tens of thousands of distinct CDR3 sequences, with around 10% as singletons. The sample here was whole blood, taken at baseline. The receptors were sampled from an adult who was a healthcare worker with PCR-confirmed SARS-CoV-2 infection or an uninfected control (not recorded which).

This clonotype was counted between two and nine times. The genes are TRBV19 and TRBJ2-5; D gene unclear. Trimming shortened V by 1 base and J by 5 bases, and 2 bases separated the two germline ends. The CDR3 totals 11 residues. Germline assignment: CDR1 LNHDA and CDR2 SQIVND (reference sequence). CDR3 region: CASSIAETQYF. As DNA, the CDR3 is TGTGCCAGTAGTATAGCGGAGACCCAGTACTTC.

A few counts support this clonotype. The V and J genes are TRBV12-3 or TRBV12-4 and TRBJ1-4, with 7 bases aligning to TRBD1. V was pared by 2 bases and J by 5 bases, with 17 bases of the junction left unmatched. The CDR3 totals 19 residues. The CDR3 loop is CASSLRPRQGWRLNEKLFF. CDR3 in DNA: TGTGCCAGCAGTTTAAGGCCCCGACAGGGATGGCGTCTAAATGAAAAACTGTTTTTT.

The chain recombines TRBV20-1 with TRBJ1-2, with D uncertain. In germline, CDR1 is DFQATT, CDR2 SNEGSKA (reference sequence). V was pared by 5 bases and J by 1 base, with 14 bases between. There are 14 residues in the CDR3. The CDR3 nucleotides read TGCAGTGCTGCGTCGCCAGGCCTTAACTATGGCTACACCTTC. Its protein product is CSAASPGLNYGYTF.

This chain connects TRBV20-1 to TRBJ2-3; 9 bases line up with TRBD2. V dropped 2 bases and J dropped 4; count of bases not matched to a gene: 4. CDR3 size: 14 residues. The V gene's germline CDR1 is DFQATT and CDR2 SNEGSKA (reference sequence). This CDR3 is CSARWLAGPDTQYF. The CDR3 DNA sequence: TGCAGTGCTAGATGGCTAGCGGGGCCAGATACGCAGTATTTT.

This clonotype was observed a handful of times. The chain links TRBV12-3 or TRBV12-4 to TRBJ1-5; 7 bases fit TRBD1. The trim removed 6 bases at V and 3 bases at J, leaving 5 bases unmatched. CDR3 size: 14 residues. This chain's CDR3 is CASSWTGNNQPQHF. The CDR3 nucleotides read TGTGCCAGCAGCTGGACAGGTAACAATCAGCCCCAGCATTTT.

This chain links TRBV11-2 with TRBJ1-4; D ambiguous. Germline CDR1 reads SGHAT; CDR2 reads FQNNGV. CDR3 size: 14 residues. The V end lost 2 bases, the J end lost 6 bases, and 10 bases lay between the germline ends. The CDR3 is CASSLTRTDEKLFF. In DNA, the CDR3 is TGTGCCAGCAGCTTAACACGGACGGATGAAAAACTGTTTTTT.

In its sample, this clonotype was seen many times. This chain uses TRBV7-9 with TRBJ1-2; 7 bases agree with TRBD1. The CDR3 contains 17 residues. V shed 0 bases, J shed 2 bases, and the junction held 9 bases outside the gene matches. Germline CDR1 reads SEHNR; CDR2 reads FQNEAQ (reference sequence). CDR3 DNA sequence: TGTGCCAGCAGCTTAGCAGAGGGGGCGAATTTGAACTATGGCTACACCTTC. Encoded protein: CASSLAEGANLNYGYTF.

The CDR3 nucleotides read TGCGCCAGCAGCCAGACCCACGGCCCTACCTACGAGCAGTACTTC. Its protein is CASSQTHGPTYEQYF. The V call is TRBV4-1, the J call TRBJ2-7; D gene uncertain. The CDR3 runs 15 residues. Trimming left V 3 bases short and J 2 bases short, with 14 bases between. From germline, CDR1 is MGHRA and CDR2 YSYEKL.

A few counts support this clonotype. The chain recombines TRBV25-1 with TRBJ2-3; D uncertain. Trimming removed 1 base from V and 5 bases from J, with 7 bases in between. This CDR3 comprises 13 residues. Germline V gene data show CDR1 as MGHDK and CDR2 as SYGVNS. The CDR3 loop reads CASSEFGEDTQYF. The CDR3 coding sequence is TGTGCCAGCAGTGAATTTGGAGAAGATACGCAGTATTTT.

The gene calls are TRBV29-1 and TRBJ2-1; D tentatively fits TRBD1 or TRBD2 (5 bases each). CDR3 length: 13 amino acids. Trimming shortened V by 8 bases and J by 2 bases, and 13 bases separated the two germline ends. Germline CDR1 is SQVTM and CDR2 is ANQGSEA. This CDR3 reads CSSPGPTYNEQFF. The DNA for the CDR3 is TGCAGCTCCCCGGGACCGACCTACAATGAGCAGTTCTTC.

V gene TRBV30 combines with J gene TRBJ1-2; TRBD1 matches 8 bases. Germline trimming cut 1 base from V and 2 bases from J; bases unmatched to any gene: 6. CDR3 length equals 15 residues. Germline lookup yields CDR1 GTSNPN and CDR2 SVGIG (reference sequence). As DNA, the CDR3 is TGTGCCTGGAGTGACAAATGGACAGGGAACTATGGCTACACCTTC. This gives the protein CAWSDKWTGNYGYTF.

The genes are TRBV9 and TRBJ2-3; D is uncertain. Germline loops: CDR1 SGDLS, CDR2 YYNGEE. Trimming cost V 5 bases and J 2 bases, with 9 bases left between them. The CDR3 sequence is 13 residues long. In nucleotides, the CDR3 is TGTGCCAGCAGTGTAACTAACACAGATACGCAGTATTTT. Translating gives CASSVTNTDTQYF.

This chain connects TRBV6-6 to TRBJ1-1; D remains unclear. Germline loops: CDR1 MNHNY, CDR2 SVGAGI (reference sequence). The CDR3 spans 16 residues. V was clipped by 6 bases and J by 9 bases, with 26 bases between them. In nucleotides, the CDR3 is TGTGCCAGCAGCTGGGATGTGAGGGCCACCTTCTGGAAAGCTTTCTTT. Translating gives CASSWDVRATFWKAFF.

The chain links TRBV7-2 to TRBJ2-7; unclear D gene. Looked up from germline, CDR1 is SGHTA and CDR2 is FQGNSA. There are 15 residues in the CDR3. V shed 1 base and J shed 0 bases, with 10 bases lying between them. The CDR3 spells CASSLVGPISYEQYF. In nucleotides, the CDR3 is TGTGCCAGCAGCTTAGTGGGCCCGATCTCCTACGAGCAGTACTTC.

This rearrangement joins TRBV7-2 to TRBJ2-3; D gene uncertain. Trimming removed 1 base from V and 0 bases from J, with 8 bases in between. The CDR3 has 15 residues. Per the germline V gene, CDR1 is SGHTA and CDR2 is FQGNSA. The CDR3 DNA reads TGTGCCAGCAGCTTAGTTGGCTACAGCACAGATACGCAGTATTTT. Its translation is CASSLVGYSTDTQYF.

The rearrangement uses TRBV2 and TRBJ1-5; D call uncertain. With 2 bases removed from V and 0 bases from J, the gap between germline ends came to 5 bases. The germline V gene has CDR1 SNHLY and CDR2 FYNNEI. This CDR3 spans 14 amino acids. CDR3 bases: TGTGCCAGCAGTGAACAATATAGCAATCAGCCCCAGCATTTT. Its translation: CASSEQYSNQPQHF.

This chain joins TRBV3-1 and TRBJ1-6, with D possibly being TRBD1 (6 bases). Trimming stripped 6 bases from V and 8 bases from J, with 17 bases between. The CDR3 runs to 15 residues. The germline gives CDR1 LGHDT, CDR2 YNNKEL (reference sequence). The CDR3 DNA reads TGTGCCAGCAGGCGAAGAGGGGGGGTAGATTCACCCCTCCACTTT. This sequence encodes CASRRRGGVDSPLHF. Filled out from reference TRBV3-1 and TRBJ1-6, the complete variable domain reads DTAVSQTPKYLVTQMGNDKSIKCEQNLGHDTMYWYKQDSKKFLKIMFSYNNKELIINETVPNRFSPKSPDKAHLNLHINSLELGDSAVYFCASRRRGGVDSPLHFGNGTRLTVT.

This clonotype was seen a handful of times. This chain uses TRBV18 with TRBJ2-7, with unresolved D. Trimming stripped 2 bases from V and 5 bases from J, with 10 bases between. The V gene's germline CDR1 is KGHSH and CDR2 LQKENI. The CDR3 spans 13 residues. This CDR3 reads CASSPADQNEQYF. The CDR3 nucleotides read TGTGCCAGCTCACCAGCGGACCAGAACGAGCAGTACTTC.

This clonotype has just a few counts. The V and J genes are TRBV7-8 and TRBJ2-7; D gene ambiguous. CDR1 is SGHVS and CDR2 is FQNEAQ in the germline V gene. This CDR3 spans 13 amino acids. V was clipped by 4 bases and J by 3 bases, with 10 bases between them. The DNA of the CDR3 is TGTGCCAGCAGCTCCAGTGTAAACTACGAGCAGTACTTC. Translated, it gives CASSSSVNYEQYF.

This chain joins TRBV11-1 and TRBJ1-2, with 8 bases identical to TRBD1. J was trimmed by 4 bases and V by 5 bases; bases with no gene match: 3. CDR1 SGHAT and CDR2 FQDESV come from the germline V gene (reference sequence). This CDR3 region has 13 residues. This CDR3 reads CASSHRGSYGYTF. In DNA, the CDR3 is TGTGCCAGCAGCCACAGGGGGAGCTATGGCTACACCTTC.

The chain employs TRBV18 and TRBJ2-7; 8 bases are a match to TRBD2. Germline CDR1 and CDR2: KGHSH and LQKENI. V was pared by 4 bases and J by 3 bases, with 11 bases of the junction left unmatched. This CDR3 is 16 amino acids long. The CDR3 DNA is TGTGCCAGCTCACGCGAGTTGGCAGCGGGAGACTACGAGCAGTACTTC. Its protein product is CASSRELAAGDYEQYF.

This clonotype was counted only a few times. The V and J genes are TRBV30 and TRBJ2-5, with no clear D. The CDR3 is made up of 13 amino acids. Germline lookup yields CDR1 GTSNPN and CDR2 SVGIG (reference sequence). Trimming pared 5 bases from V and 3 bases from J, leaving 13 bases between. The CDR3: CAWALYREETQYF. In DNA form, the CDR3 reads TGTGCCTGGGCATTGTACAGAGAAGAGACCCAGTACTTC.

This clonotype has at least ten counts. The rearrangement uses TRBV20-1 and TRBJ2-7; tentatively, D is TRBD1 (6 bases). Germline lookup yields CDR1 DFQATT and CDR2 SNEGSKA (reference sequence). The V end was cut by 4 bases, the J end by 4 bases, with 8 bases between. The CDR3 is 11 amino acids. The CDR3 coding sequence is TGCAGTGCTACAGACAGGTACGAGCAGTACTTC. Protein: CSATDRYEQYF.

Only a few counts were recorded for this clonotype. The junction shows a germline mismatch at one end, possibly a read error. This sequence joins TRBV6-5 and TRBJ2-7, with 8 bases aligning to TRBD2. Germline V gene data show CDR1 as MNHEY and CDR2 as SVGAGI. The CDR3 is 16 amino acids. DNA for the CDR3: TGTGCCAGCAGTTACCTCCTTAGTAGCGGGGTCTACGAACAGTACTTC. Amino acids: CASSYLLSSGVYEQYF.

This clonotype was picked up a small number of times. The rearrangement joins TRBV28 to TRBJ1-2; TRBD1 is a possible D gene (5 bases). Deletions cut 3 bases from V and 4 bases from J, with 9 bases between. The CDR3 loop spans 13 amino acids. Germline values: CDR1 MDHEN, CDR2 SYDVKM. DNA of the CDR3: TGTGCCAGCAGTTTCCGGACATTCTATGGCTACACCTTC. Translation gives CASSFRTFYGYTF.

This clonotype was seen repeatedly, ten times or more. The chain has TRBV7-6 and TRBJ1-2; 8 positions match TRBD1. CDR3 length: 14 amino acids. V was pared by 1 base and J by 6 bases, with 4 bases of the junction left unmatched. Germline V gene lookup returns CDR1 SGHVS and CDR2 FNYEAQ. The CDR3 here is CASSLVAGGNGYTF. Written as DNA, the CDR3 is TGTGCCAGCAGCTTAGTCGCAGGGGGCAATGGCTACACCTTC.

The V gene is TRBV7-2, the J gene TRBJ2-3; D ambiguous. The germline V gene has CDR1 SGHTA and CDR2 FQGNSA. This CDR3 is built from 14 residues. The V end lost 4 bases, the J end lost 2 bases, and 10 bases lay between the germline ends. The CDR3 nucleotides are TGTGCCAGCAGCTCCTTCCGATTCACAGATACGCAGTATTTT. Translating gives CASSSFRFTDTQYF.

The chain combines TRBV10-2 with TRBJ1-1, with a possible D match to TRBD1 (6 bases). Trimming removed 0 bases from V and 3 bases from J, with 11 bases in between. CDR1 and CDR2 from the germline V gene are WSHSY and SAAADI. The CDR3 contains 15 residues. CDR3: CASSESTQGYTEAFF. CDR3 DNA sequence: TGCGCCAGCAGTGAGTCCACACAGGGCTACACTGAAGCTTTCTTT.